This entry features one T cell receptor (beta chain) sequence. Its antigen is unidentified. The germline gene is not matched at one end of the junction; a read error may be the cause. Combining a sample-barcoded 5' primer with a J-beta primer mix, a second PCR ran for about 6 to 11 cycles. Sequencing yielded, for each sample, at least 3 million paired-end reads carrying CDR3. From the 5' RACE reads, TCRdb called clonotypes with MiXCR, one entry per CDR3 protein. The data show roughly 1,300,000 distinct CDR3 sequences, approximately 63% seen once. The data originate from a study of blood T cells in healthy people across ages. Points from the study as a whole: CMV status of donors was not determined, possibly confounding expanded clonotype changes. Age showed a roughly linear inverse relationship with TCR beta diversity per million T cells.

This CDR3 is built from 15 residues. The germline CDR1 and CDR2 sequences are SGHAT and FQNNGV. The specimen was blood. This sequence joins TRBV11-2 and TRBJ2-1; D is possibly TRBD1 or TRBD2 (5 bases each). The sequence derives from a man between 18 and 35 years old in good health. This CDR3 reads CASNLEWGRGNEQFF. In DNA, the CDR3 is TGTGCCAGCAACTTAGAATGGGGGAGAGGTAATGAGCAGTTCTTC.